These 28 T cell receptor beta chains share one sample of origin, sequenced in a study of monozygotic twins with inflammatory bowel disease. TCRdb reprocessed the 5' RACE reads and keeps a single row for each CDR3 protein, giving no DNA. The sample features roughly 200,000 distinct CDR3 sequences, with less than 2% in its top ten. Sequences were obtained from blood. These receptors were obtained from a human donor with ulcerative colitis or Crohn's disease, or a healthy co-twin of an affected twin (not recorded which).

The chain combines TRBV5-1 with TRBJ1-2; TCRdb outputs TRBD1, but without DNA this stays unchecked. The CDR3 runs to 13 residues. CDR1 is SGHRS, CDR2 YFSETQ, per germline. CDR3 sequence: CASSYTGSHGYTF.

The chain couples TRBV6-6 to TRBJ2-2. The CDR3 sequence is 14 residues long. The germline gives CDR1 MNHNY, CDR2 SVGAGI (reference sequence). The CDR3 loop reads CASSYSTVTGELFF.

The chain combines TRBV13 with TRBJ1-1. In germline, CDR1 is PRHDT, CDR2 FYEKMQ (reference sequence). This CDR3 has 13 amino acids. CDR3 protein: CASSLILEAEAFF.

The CDR3: CASSYPTGGGTDTQYF. The J gene is TRBJ2-3, the V gene TRBV6-5; TCRdb's assignment of TRBD1 cannot be checked, as there is no DNA. CDR1 and CDR2 from the germline V gene are MNHEY and SVGAGI. The CDR3 runs to 16 residues.

The chain recombines TRBV5-1 with TRBJ2-5. Germline assignment: CDR1 SGHRS and CDR2 YFSETQ. The CDR3 sequence is 14 residues long. This chain's CDR3 is CASSLGHPQETQYF.

CDR3: CASSLGGLSSYNSPLHF. The V and J genes are TRBV7-6 and TRBJ1-6. Germline assignment: CDR1 SGHVS and CDR2 FNYEAQ. The CDR3 totals 17 residues.

The gene calls are TRBV7-9 and TRBJ2-7; TCRdb designates TRBD1, a call that cannot be tested without DNA. Per germline, CDR1 SEHNR and CDR2 FQNEAQ (reference sequence). CDR3 length: 14 amino acids. The CDR3 loop is CASSRTGHSYEQYF. The variable domain in full, completed from reference TRBV7-9 and TRBJ2-7, reads DTGVSQNPRHKITKRGQNVTFRCDPISEHNRLYWYRQTLGQGPEFLTYFQNEAQLEKSRLLSDRFSAERPKGSFSTLEIQRTEQGDSAMYLCASSRTGHSYEQYFGPGTRLTVT.

V and J are TRBV5-1 and TRBJ2-1; absent DNA, TCRdb's TRBD1 call cannot be checked. The CDR3 is made up of 13 amino acids. Germline CDR1 is SGHRS and CDR2 is YFSETQ. CDR3 loop: CASSLVGANEQFF.

The gene calls are TRBV5-1 and TRBJ2-1. CDR1 is SGHRS and CDR2 is YFSETQ in the germline V gene. The CDR3 runs to 14 residues. The CDR3 is CASSWGESYNEQFF.

This chain uses TRBV7-9 with TRBJ1-4. Germline V gene sequence: CDR1 SEHNR, CDR2 FQNEAQ (reference sequence). CDR3 size: 13 residues. The CDR3 here is CASSLSYWEKLFF.

The chain's CDR3 is CASSLADPRNEQYF. The V gene is TRBV5-1, the J gene TRBJ2-7; TCRdb calls TRBD2, which cannot be checked without DNA. This CDR3 spans 14 amino acids. Germline loops: CDR1 SGHRS, CDR2 YFSETQ.

The rearrangement joins TRBV18 to TRBJ2-5; as DNA is missing, the TRBD1 call by TCRdb cannot be tested. Germline-derived CDR1 and CDR2 are KGHSH and LQKENI. CDR3 size: 11 residues. The CDR3 protein is CASSPGGTQYF. The full variable domain, with the rest looked up from reference TRBV18 and TRBJ2-5, is NAGVMQNPRHLVRRRGQEARLRCSPMKGHSHVYWYRQLPEEGLKFMVYLQKENIIDESGMPKERFSAEFPKEGPSILRIQQVVRGDSAAYFCASSPGGTQYFGPGTRLLVL.

This CDR3 is CASTGRRGAGELFF. The genes are TRBV12-3 or TRBV12-4 and TRBJ2-2; TCRdb outputs TRBD2, but without DNA this stays unchecked. The length of the CDR3 is 14 residues.

The V call is TRBV2, the J call TRBJ1-4; TCRdb's assignment of TRBD1 cannot be checked, as there is no DNA. CDR3 length: 16 residues. The germline V gene encodes CDR1 SNHLY and CDR2 FYNNEI. CDR3 region: CASSETRAATNEKLFF.

The gene calls are TRBV20-1 and TRBJ1-6. Germline V gene data show CDR1 as DFQATT and CDR2 as SNEGSKA (reference sequence). The CDR3 spans 14 residues. Here the CDR3 reads CSAKARILGSPLHF.

The rearrangement links TRBV9 to TRBJ1-3; TCRdb designates TRBD1, a call that cannot be tested without DNA. CDR3 size: 15 residues. Germline CDR1 is SGDLS and CDR2 is YYNGEE. The CDR3 loop reads CASSVGTASGNTIYF. Using reference TRBV9 and TRBJ1-3 for the parts outside the CDR3, the full variable domain is DSGVTQTPKHLITATGQRVTLRCSPRSGDLSVYWYQQSLDQGLQFLIQYYNGEERAKGNILERFSAQQFPDLHSELNLSSLELGDSALYFCASSVGTASGNTIYFGEGSWLTVV.

The V gene is TRBV5-4, the J gene TRBJ2-7; TCRdb's D gene call, TRBD2, goes unchecked for lack of DNA. This CDR3 spans 13 amino acids. The V gene's germline CDR1 is SGHNT and CDR2 YYREEE (reference sequence). CDR3 sequence: CASSGTRRYEQYF.

CDR3 amino acids: CSALLAGGIHEQYF. The chain carries TRBV20-1 and TRBJ2-7; TCRdb's D call, TRBD2, is unchecked because there is no DNA. The V gene's germline CDR1 is DFQATT and CDR2 SNEGSKA (reference sequence). The CDR3 spans 14 residues.

The chain employs TRBV5-1 and TRBJ2-3; TCRdb picks TRBD2, but there is no DNA to check that call. Germline assignment: CDR1 SGHRS and CDR2 YFSETQ. The CDR3 sequence is 16 residues long. CDR3 residues: CASSHLLAQGADTQYF.

The genes are TRBV6-5 and TRBJ2-4. Looked up from germline, CDR1 is MNHEY and CDR2 is SVGAGI. The CDR3 consists of 14 residues. The CDR3 region is CASSWGLAKNIQYF.

V is TRBV29-1 and J is TRBJ1-6; without DNA, the TCRdb call of TRBD1 cannot be checked. The V gene's germline CDR1 is SQVTM and CDR2 ANQGSEA. The CDR3 loop spans 14 amino acids. Here the CDR3 reads CSATDSPGDSPLHF.

The genes are TRBV10-3 and TRBJ1-5; without DNA, the TCRdb call of TRBD1 cannot be checked. Germline V gene data show CDR1 as ENHRY and CDR2 as SYGVKD. This CDR3 is built from 15 residues. CDR3 sequence: CAISEFGQGNQPQHF.

The chain uses TRBV18 and TRBJ1-5; there is no DNA to check the TCRdb D call of TRBD1. CDR1 is KGHSH and CDR2 is LQKENI in the germline V gene. The CDR3 totals 16 residues. The CDR3 is CASSQGQVGSNQPQHF. The whole variable domain, filled in from reference TRBV18 and TRBJ1-5, reads NAGVMQNPRHLVRRRGQEARLRCSPMKGHSHVYWYRQLPEEGLKFMVYLQKENIIDESGMPKERFSAEFPKEGPSILRIQQVVRGDSAAYFCASSQGQVGSNQPQHFGDGTRLSIL.

The CDR3 loop is CSPSGGFNEQFF. The rearrangement uses TRBV20-1 and TRBJ2-1; lacking DNA, the TRBD1 call made by TCRdb goes unchecked. The CDR3 runs to 12 residues. CDR1 DFQATT and CDR2 SNEGSKA come from the germline V gene (reference sequence).

This rearrangement joins TRBV3-1 to TRBJ1-2. Germline values: CDR1 LGHDT, CDR2 YNNKEL (reference sequence). CDR3 length: 13 amino acids. This CDR3 is CASSRQGLHGYTF.

The chain has TRBV2 and TRBJ1-4. CDR3 size: 14 residues. Germline V gene lookup returns CDR1 SNHLY and CDR2 FYNNEI. The CDR3 spells CASSDGWSGEKLFF. Drawing the rest from reference TRBV2 and TRBJ1-4, the complete variable domain is EPEVTQTPSHQVTQMGQEVILRCVPISNHLYFYWYRQILGQKVEFLVSFYNNEISEKSEIFDDQFSVERPDGSNFTLKIRSTKLEDSAMYFCASSDGWSGEKLFFGSGTQLSVL.

The chain links TRBV5-1 to TRBJ1-4; the TCRdb call, TRBD1, lacks DNA for checking. The length of the CDR3 is 13 residues. Per germline, CDR1 SGHRS and CDR2 YFSETQ. CDR3 in amino acids: CASTQGANEKLFF.

This chain connects TRBV5-1 to TRBJ2-3; TCRdb's assignment of TRBD1 cannot be checked, as there is no DNA. CDR1 and CDR2 (germline): SGHRS, YFSETQ. The CDR3 sequence is 14 residues long. CDR3 protein: CASSVGQGMDTQYF.